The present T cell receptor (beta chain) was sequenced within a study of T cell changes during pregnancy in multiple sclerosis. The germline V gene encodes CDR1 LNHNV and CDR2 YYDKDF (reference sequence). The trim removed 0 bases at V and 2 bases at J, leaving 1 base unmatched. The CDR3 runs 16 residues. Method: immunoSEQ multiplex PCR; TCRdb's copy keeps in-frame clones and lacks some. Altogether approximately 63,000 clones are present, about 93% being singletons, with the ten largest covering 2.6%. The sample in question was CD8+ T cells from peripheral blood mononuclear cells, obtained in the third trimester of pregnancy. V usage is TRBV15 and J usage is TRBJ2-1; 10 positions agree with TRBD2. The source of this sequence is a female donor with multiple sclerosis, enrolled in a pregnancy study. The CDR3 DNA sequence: TGTGCCACCAGCAGAGAAGCGGGAGGGACCTACAATGAGCAGTTCTTC. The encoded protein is CATSREAGGTYNEQFF.